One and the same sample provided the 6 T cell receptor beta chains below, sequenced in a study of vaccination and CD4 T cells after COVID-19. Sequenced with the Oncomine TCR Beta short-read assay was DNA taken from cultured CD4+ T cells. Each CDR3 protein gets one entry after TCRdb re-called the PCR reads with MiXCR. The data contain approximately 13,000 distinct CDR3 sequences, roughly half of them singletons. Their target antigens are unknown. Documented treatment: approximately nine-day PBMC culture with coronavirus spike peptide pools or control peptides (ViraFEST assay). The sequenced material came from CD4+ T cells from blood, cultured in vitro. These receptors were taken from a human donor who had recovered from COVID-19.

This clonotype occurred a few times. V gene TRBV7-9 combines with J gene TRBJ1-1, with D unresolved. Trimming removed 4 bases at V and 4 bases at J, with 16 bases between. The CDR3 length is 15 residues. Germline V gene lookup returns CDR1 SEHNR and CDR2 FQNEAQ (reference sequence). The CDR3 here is CASSSPDRGFTEAFF. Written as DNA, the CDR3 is TGTGCCAGCAGCTCCCCCGACCGAGGGTTCACTGAAGCTTTCTTT.

The CDR3 coding sequence is TGCAGTGCTAAGGGCCAGACTTCGGCGGATACGCAGTATTTT. As protein: CSAKGQTSADTQYF. The chain combines TRBV20-1 with TRBJ2-3; no firm D call. This CDR3 has 14 residues. Germline CDR1 is DFQATT and CDR2 is SNEGSKA (reference sequence). The ends were cut back, 4 bases at V and 6 bases at J, with 17 bases in the middle.

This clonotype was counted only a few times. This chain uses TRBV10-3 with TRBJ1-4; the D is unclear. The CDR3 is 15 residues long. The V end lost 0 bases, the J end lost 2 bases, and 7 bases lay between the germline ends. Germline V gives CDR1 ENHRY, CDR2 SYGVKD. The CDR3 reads CAISESTQTNEKLFF. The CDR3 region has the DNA TGTGCCATCAGTGAGTCGACCCAGACTAATGAAAAACTGTTTTTT.

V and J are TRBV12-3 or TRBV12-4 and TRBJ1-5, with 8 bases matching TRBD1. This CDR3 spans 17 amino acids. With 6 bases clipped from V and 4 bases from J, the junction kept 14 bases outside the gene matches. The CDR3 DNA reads TGTGCCAGCAGCAAACCCTCAGACGGACAGGGAAATCAGCCCCAGCATTTT. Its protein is CASSKPSDGQGNQPQHF.

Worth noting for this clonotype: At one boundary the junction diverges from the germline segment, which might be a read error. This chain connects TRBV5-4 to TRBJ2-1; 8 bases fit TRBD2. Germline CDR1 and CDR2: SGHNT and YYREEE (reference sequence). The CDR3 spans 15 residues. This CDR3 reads CASSQSAGERNEQFF. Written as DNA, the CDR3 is TGCGCCAGCAGCCAATCAGCGGGAGAACGGAATGAGCAGTTCTTC.

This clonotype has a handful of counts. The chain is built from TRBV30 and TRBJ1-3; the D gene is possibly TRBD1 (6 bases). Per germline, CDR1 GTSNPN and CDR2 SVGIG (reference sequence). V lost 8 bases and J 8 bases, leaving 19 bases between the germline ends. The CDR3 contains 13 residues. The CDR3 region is CARTGRQDDTIYF. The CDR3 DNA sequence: TGTGCCCGAACAGGGAGGCAAGATGACACCATATATTTT.